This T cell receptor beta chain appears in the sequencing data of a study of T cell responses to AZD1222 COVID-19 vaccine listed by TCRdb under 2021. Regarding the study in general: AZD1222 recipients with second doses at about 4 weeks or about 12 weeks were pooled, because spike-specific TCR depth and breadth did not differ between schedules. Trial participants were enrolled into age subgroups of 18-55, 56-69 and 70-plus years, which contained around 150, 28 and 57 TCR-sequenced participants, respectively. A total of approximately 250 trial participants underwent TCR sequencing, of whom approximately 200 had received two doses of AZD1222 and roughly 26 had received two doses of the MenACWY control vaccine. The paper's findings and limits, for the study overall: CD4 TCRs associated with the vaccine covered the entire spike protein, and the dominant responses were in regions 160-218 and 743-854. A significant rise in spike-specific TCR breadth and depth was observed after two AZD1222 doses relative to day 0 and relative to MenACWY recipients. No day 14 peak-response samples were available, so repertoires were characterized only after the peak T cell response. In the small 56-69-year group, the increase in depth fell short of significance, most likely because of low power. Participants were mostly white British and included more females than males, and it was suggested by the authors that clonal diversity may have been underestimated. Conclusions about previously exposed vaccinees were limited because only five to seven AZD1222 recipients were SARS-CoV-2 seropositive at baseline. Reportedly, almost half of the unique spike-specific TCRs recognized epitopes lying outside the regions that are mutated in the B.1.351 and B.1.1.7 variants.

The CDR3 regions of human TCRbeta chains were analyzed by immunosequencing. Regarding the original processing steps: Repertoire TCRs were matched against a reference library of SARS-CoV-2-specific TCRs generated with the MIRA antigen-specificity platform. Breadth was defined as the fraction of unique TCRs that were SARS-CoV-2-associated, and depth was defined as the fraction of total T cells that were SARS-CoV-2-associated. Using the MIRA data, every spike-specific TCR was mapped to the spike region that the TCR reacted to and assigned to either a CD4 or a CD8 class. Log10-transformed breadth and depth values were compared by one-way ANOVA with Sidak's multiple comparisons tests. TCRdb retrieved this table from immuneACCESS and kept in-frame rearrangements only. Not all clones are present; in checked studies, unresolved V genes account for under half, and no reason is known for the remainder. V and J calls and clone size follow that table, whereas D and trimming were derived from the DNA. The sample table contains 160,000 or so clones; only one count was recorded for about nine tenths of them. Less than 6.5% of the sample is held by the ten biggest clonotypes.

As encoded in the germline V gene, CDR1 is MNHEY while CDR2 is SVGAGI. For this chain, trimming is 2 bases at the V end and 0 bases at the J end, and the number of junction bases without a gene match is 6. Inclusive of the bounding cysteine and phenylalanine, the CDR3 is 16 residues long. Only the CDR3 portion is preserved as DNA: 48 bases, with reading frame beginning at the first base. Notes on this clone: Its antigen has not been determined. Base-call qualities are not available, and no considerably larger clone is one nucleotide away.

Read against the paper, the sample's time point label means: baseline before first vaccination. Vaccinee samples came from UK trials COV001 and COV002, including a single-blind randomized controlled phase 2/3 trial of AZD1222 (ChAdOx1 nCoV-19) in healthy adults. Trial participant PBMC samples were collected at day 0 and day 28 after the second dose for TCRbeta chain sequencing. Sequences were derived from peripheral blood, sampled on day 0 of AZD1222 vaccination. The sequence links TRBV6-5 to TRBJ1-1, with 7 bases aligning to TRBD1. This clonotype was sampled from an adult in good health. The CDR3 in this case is CASSYGTAFMNTEAFF. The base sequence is TGTGCCAGCAGTTACGGGACAGCCTTTATGAACACTGAAGCTTTCTTT.